This entry features one TCR beta chain sequence. This entry is derived from a study of blood T cell repertoires in COVID-19. Overall study: Specimens from acute and convalescent COVID-19 originated in the United States, Italy and Spain.

Per the authors' pipeline: For nucleated cells, counts were estimated from reference gene primer amplification. Data came from immunoSEQ multiplex PCR; TCRdb stores just in-frame clones and leaves some out. V and J calls and clone size are as listed in that table; D and trimming were resolved from the DNA. The sample records some 17,000 clones, about nine tenths being singletons. J lost 12 bases, V lost 0 bases, and 7 bases had no gene match. Germline V gene lookup returns CDR1 WSHSY and CDR2 SAAADI. This CDR3 is built from 14 residues. This rearrangement joins TRBV10-2 to TRBJ1-2; 10 bases fit TRBD1. The source of this sequence is a man aged 50 to 59 with active COVID-19. Specimen: peripheral blood. The CDR3 sequence: CASSESGTGVVDTF. In nucleotides, the CDR3 is TGCGCCAGCAGTGAGTCAGGGACAGGGGTAGTCGACACCTTC.